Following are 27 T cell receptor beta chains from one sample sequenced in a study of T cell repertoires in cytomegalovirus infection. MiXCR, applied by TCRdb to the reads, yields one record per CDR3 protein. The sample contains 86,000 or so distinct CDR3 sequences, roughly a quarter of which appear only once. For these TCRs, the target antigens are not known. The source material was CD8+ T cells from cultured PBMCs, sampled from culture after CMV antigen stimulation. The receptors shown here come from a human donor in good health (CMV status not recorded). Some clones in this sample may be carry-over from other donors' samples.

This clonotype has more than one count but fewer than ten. CDR3 residues: CASSIGWGQAGNEQFF. For the CDR3, the DNA is TGTGCCAGTAGTATAGGGTGGGGACAAGCTGGGAATGAGCAGTTCTTC. This chain uses TRBV19 with TRBJ2-1, with D possibly being TRBD1 (6 bases). The CDR3 covers 16 residues. The V and J ends lost 1 base and 7 bases respectively, with 17 bases between them. Germline V lookup: CDR1 LNHDA, CDR2 SQIVND (reference sequence).

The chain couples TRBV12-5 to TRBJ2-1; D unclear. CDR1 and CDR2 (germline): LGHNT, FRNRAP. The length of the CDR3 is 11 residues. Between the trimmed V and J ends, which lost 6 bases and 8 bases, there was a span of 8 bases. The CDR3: CASGLNHEQFF. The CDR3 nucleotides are TGTGCTAGTGGATTAAACCATGAGCAGTTCTTC.

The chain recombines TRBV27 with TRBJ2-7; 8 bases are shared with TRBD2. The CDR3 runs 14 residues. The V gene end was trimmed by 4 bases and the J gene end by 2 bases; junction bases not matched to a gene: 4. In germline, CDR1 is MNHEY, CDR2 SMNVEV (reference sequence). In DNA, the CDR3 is TGTGCCAGCAGTTCCCGGGAGGGGCCCTACGAGCAGTACTTC. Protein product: CASSSREGPYEQYF.

The CDR3 protein is CASSFTADNEQFF. Here the CDR3 DNA reads TGTGCCAGCAGTTTTACTGCTGACAATGAGCAGTTCTTC. The chain combines TRBV27 with TRBJ2-1; D call uncertain. There are 13 residues in the CDR3. CDR1 is MNHEY, CDR2 SMNVEV, per germline (reference sequence). With 3 bases removed from V and 5 bases from J, the gap between germline ends came to 8 bases.

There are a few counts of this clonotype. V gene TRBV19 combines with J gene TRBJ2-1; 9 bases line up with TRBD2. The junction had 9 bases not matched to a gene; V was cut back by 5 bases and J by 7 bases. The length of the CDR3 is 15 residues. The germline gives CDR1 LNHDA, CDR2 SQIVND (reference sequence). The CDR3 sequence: CASSDRTSDKNEQFF. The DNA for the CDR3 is TGTGCCAGTAGTGATAGGACTAGCGATAAGAATGAGCAGTTCTTC.

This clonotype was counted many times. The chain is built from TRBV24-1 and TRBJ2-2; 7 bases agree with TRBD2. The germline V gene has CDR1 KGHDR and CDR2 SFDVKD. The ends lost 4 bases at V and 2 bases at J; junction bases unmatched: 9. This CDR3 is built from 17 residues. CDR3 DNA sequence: TGTGCCACCAGTGACTCGGGAGGTAGAGGAAACACCGGGGAGCTGTTTTTT. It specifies CATSDSGGRGNTGELFF.

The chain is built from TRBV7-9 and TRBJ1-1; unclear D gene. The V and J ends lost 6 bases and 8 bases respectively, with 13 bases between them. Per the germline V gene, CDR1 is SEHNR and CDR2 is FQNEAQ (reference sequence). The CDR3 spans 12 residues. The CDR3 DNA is TGTGCCAGCAGGTCGACTCTCAGGGAAGCTTTCTTT. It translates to CASRSTLREAFF.

In nucleotides, the CDR3 is TGCGCCAGCAGCCAAGACCCTAGCGGGGTTTACGAGCAGTACTTC. As protein: CASSQDPSGVYEQYF. V usage is TRBV4-1 and J usage is TRBJ2-7; TRBD2 matches 9 bases. The CDR3 runs to 15 residues. Looked up from germline, CDR1 is MGHRA and CDR2 is YSYEKL. Germline trimming cut 0 bases from V and 4 bases from J; bases unmatched to any gene: 4.

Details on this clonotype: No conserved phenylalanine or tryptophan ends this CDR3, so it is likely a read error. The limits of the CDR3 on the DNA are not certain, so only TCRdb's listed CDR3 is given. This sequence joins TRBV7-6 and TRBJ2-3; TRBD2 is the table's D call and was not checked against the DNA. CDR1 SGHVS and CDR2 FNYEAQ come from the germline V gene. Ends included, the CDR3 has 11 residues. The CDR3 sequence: CASSISRGLAP.

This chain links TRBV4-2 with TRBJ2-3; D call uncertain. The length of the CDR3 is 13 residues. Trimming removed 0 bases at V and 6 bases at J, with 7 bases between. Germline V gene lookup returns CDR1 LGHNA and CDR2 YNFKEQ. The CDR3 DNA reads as TGTGCCAGCAGCCAAGATAGGGTGGATACGCAGTATTTT. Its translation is CASSQDRVDTQYF.

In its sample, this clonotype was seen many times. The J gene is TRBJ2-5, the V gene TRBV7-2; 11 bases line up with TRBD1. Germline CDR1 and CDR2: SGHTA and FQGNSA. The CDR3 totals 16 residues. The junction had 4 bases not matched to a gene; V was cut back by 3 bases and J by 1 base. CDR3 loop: CASSFGQGASQETQYF. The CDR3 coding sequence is TGTGCCAGCAGCTTTGGACAGGGGGCCTCCCAAGAGACCCAGTACTTC.

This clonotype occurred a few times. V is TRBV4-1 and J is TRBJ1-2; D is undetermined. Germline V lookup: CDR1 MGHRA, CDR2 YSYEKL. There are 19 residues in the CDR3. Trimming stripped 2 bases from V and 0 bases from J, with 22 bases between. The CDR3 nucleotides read TGCGCCAGCAGCCAACATGGACGTCCCGGACGACGGACTAACTATGGCTACACCTTC. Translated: CASSQHGRPGRRTNYGYTF.

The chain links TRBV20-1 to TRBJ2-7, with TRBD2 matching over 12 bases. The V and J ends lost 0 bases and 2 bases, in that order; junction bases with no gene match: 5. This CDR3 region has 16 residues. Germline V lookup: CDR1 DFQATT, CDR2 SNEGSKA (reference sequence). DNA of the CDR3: TGCAGTGCTAGAGATGTACTAGCGGGAGGCACCTACGAGCAGTACTTC. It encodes CSARDVLAGGTYEQYF.

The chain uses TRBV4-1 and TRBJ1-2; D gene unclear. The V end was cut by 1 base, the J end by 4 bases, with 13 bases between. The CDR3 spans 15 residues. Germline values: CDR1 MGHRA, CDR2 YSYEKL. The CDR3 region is CASSQVSSSGYGYTF. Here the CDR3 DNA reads TGCGCCAGCAGCCAAGTCTCATCCTCGGGCTATGGCTACACCTTC.

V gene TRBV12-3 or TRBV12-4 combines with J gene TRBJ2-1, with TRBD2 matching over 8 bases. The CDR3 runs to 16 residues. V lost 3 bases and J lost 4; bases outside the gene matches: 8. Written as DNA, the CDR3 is TGTGCCAGCAGTTTTAATTTGGCGGGAGGTTACAATGAGCAGTTCTTC. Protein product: CASSFNLAGGYNEQFF.

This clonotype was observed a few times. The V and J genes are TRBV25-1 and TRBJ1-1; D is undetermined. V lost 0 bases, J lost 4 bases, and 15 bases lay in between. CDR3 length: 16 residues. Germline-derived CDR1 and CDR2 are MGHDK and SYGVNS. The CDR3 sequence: CASSEYNRAGGTEAFF. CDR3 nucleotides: TGTGCCAGCAGTGAATATAATAGGGCCGGCGGCACTGAAGCTTTCTTT.

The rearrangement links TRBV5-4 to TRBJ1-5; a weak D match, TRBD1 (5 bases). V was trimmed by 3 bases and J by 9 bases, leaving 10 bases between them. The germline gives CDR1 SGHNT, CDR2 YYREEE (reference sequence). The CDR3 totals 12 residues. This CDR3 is CASSWGGGPQHF. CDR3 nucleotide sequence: TGTGCCAGCAGCTGGGGGGGGGGGCCCCAGCATTTT. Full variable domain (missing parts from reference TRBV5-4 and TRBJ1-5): ETGVTQSPTHLIKTRGQQVTLRCSSQSGHNTVSWYQQALGQGPQFIFQYYREEENGRGNFPPRFSGLQFPNYSSELNVNALELDDSALYLCASSWGGGPQHFGDGTRLSIL.

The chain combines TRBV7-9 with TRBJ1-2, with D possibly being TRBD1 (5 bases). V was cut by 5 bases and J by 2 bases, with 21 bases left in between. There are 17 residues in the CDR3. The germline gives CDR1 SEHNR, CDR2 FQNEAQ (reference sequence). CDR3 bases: TGTGCCAGCAGCCTCGGGGGTCCTGGACGTCAAAACTATGGCTACACCTTC. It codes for CASSLGGPGRQNYGYTF.

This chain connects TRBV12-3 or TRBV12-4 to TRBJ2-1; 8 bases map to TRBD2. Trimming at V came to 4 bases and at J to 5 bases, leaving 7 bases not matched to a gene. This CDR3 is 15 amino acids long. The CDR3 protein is CASSSGLVNHNEQFF. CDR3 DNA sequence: TGTGCCAGCAGTTCGGGACTAGTAAACCACAATGAGCAGTTCTTC.

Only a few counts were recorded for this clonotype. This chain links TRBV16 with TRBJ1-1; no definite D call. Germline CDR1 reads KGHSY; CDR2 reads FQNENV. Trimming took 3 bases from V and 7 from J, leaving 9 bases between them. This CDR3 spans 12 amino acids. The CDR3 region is CASSHSPSEAFF. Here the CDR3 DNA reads TGTGCCAGCAGCCACAGCCCCAGTGAAGCTTTCTTT.

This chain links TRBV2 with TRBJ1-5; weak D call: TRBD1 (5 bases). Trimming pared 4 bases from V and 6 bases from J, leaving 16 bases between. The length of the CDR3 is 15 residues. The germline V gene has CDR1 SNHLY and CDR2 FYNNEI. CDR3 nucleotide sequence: TGTGCCAGCAGTGGTAATCGAGGGGCGGGTCAGCCCCAGCATTTT. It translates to CASSGNRGAGQPQHF.

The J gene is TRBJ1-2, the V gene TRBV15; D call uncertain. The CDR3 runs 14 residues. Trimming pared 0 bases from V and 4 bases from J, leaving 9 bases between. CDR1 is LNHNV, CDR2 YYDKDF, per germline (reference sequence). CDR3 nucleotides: TGTGCCACCAGCAGAGATCGACTGGGCTATGGCTACACCTTC. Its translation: CATSRDRLGYGYTF.

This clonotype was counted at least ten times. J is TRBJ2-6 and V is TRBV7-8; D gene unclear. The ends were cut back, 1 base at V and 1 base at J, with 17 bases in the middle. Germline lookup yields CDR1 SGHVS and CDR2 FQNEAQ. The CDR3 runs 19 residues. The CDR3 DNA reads TGTGCCAGCAGCTTAGGAGCCGGGCAGCTCCCTTCTGGGGCCAACGTCCTGACTTTC. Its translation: CASSLGAGQLPSGANVLTF.

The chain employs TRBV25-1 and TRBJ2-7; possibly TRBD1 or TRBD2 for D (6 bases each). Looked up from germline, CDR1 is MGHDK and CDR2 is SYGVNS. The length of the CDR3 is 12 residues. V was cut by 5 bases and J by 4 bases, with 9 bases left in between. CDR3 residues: CASSRGAYEQYF. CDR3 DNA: TGTGCCAGCAGTAGGGGGGCTTACGAGCAGTACTTC.

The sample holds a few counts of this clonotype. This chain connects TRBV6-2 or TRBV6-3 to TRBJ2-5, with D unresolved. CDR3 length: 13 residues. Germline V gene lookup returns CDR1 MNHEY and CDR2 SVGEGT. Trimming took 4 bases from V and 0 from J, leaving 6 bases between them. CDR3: CASSLKYQETQYF. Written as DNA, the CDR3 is TGTGCCAGCAGTTTAAAGTACCAAGAGACCCAGTACTTC.

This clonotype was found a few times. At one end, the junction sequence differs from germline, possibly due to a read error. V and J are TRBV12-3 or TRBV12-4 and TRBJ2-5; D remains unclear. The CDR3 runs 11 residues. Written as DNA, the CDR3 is TGTGCCAGCAGTTTATCAGGTTCCGAGAACTTC. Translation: CASSLSGSENF.

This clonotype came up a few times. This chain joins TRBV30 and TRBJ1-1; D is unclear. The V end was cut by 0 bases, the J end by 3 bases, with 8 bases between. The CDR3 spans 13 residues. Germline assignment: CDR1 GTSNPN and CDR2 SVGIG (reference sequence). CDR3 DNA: TGTGCCTGGAGTGTACACCGTGACACTGAAGCTTTCTTT. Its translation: CAWSVHRDTEAFF.